The 8 T cell receptor beta chains below were found in one sample sequenced in a study of CD8 T cells in ankylosing spondylitis. Their recognized antigens are unknown. From the 5' RACE reads, TCRdb called clonotypes with MiXCR, one entry per CDR3 protein. The table lists 200,000 to 250,000 distinct CDR3 sequences, 15% to 20% of them singletons. Study-wide results and limits: Several highly homologous variants formed a TCR beta motif that appeared characteristic of ankylosing spondylitis blood.

Material for sequencing was blood, either unsorted or a sorted T cell fraction (not recorded which). The receptors were gathered from a male donor with ankylosing spondylitis.

This clonotype occurred a few times. The chain joins TRBV27 to TRBJ1-3; 7 nucleotides agree with TRBD1. The CDR3 is 13 amino acids. CDR1 and CDR2 (germline): MNHEY, SMNVEV (reference sequence). Losses at the gene ends were 4 bases for V and 8 bases for J; bases not matched to a gene: 5. The CDR3 nucleotides are TGTGCCAGCAGTTCGACAGGGTTAGACACCATATATTTT. Protein: CASSSTGLDTIYF.

There are a few counts of this clonotype. This chain joins TRBV19 and TRBJ2-1, with D perhaps assigned TRBD1 or TRBD2 (6 bases each). CDR3 length: 18 amino acids. The germline V gene has CDR1 LNHDA and CDR2 SQIVND (reference sequence). V gave up 5 bases and J gave up 2 bases, with 22 bases separating them. CDR3 protein: CASSHKPDWGAAYNEQFF. CDR3 in DNA: TGTGCCAGTAGTCATAAGCCTGATTGGGGGGCCGCCTACAATGAGCAGTTCTTC.

This clonotype was seen a few times. This chain's CDR3 is CASSRIPGPLTDTQYF. The CDR3 bases are TGTGCCAGCAGTAGAATACCGGGCCCCCTCACGGATACGCAGTATTTT. The chain couples TRBV6-2 or TRBV6-3 to TRBJ2-3; no firm D call. V gave up 5 bases and J gave up 6 bases, with 21 bases separating them. CDR3 length: 16 residues. Germline V gives CDR1 MNHEY, CDR2 SVGEGT.

This chain links TRBV18 with TRBJ2-3; weak D call: TRBD1 (6 bases). The CDR3 spans 14 residues. Trimming pared 2 bases from V and 3 bases from J, leaving 9 bases between. Germline CDR1 KGHSH, CDR2 LQKENI. This CDR3 is CASSPRQGTDTQYF. The DNA of the CDR3 is TGTGCCAGCTCACCAAGGCAGGGGACAGATACGCAGTATTTT.

This clonotype was seen a handful of times. The chain employs TRBV12-3 or TRBV12-4 and TRBJ2-7; tentative D call: TRBD2 (6 bases). V lost 6 bases and J 0 bases, leaving 15 bases between the germline ends. This CDR3 has 15 amino acids. CDR3 bases: TGTGCCAGCAGGGGCCGGGACTCGCTCTCCTACGAGCAGTACTTC. Its translation is CASRGRDSLSYEQYF.

The rearrangement joins TRBV12-2 to TRBJ2-5; the table's D call TRBD2 went unverified against the DNA. TRBV12-2 is listed as a pseudogene. The CDR3 contains 14 residues. CDR3 protein: CASRVLAAEETQYF. CDR3 nucleotides: TGTGCAAGTCGTGTACTAGCGGCTGAAGAGACCCAGTACTTC.

This clonotype turned up a few times. This rearrangement joins TRBV7-9 to TRBJ2-1; no definite D call. Germline CDR1 and CDR2: SEHNR and FQNEAQ (reference sequence). The CDR3 length is 14 residues. The V end lost 5 bases, the J end lost 9 bases, and 17 bases lay between the germline ends. CDR3 nucleotide sequence: TGTGCCAGCAGCCCTATCCCGGGCGTCGGTGAGCAGTTCTTC. Encoded protein: CASSPIPGVGEQFF. Full variable domain (rest looked up from reference TRBV7-9 and TRBJ2-1): DTGVSQNPRHKITKRGQNVTFRCDPISEHNRLYWYRQTLGQGPEFLTYFQNEAQLEKSRLLSDRFSAERPKGSFSTLEIQRTEQGDSAMYLCASSPIPGVGEQFFGPGTRLTVL.

This clonotype has just a few counts. The chain combines TRBV7-9 with TRBJ1-1, with D tentatively TRBD1 (5 bases). The germline V and J ends were trimmed by 11 bases and 4 bases, with 17 bases remaining between them. The CDR3 consists of 13 residues. Germline loops: CDR1 SEHNR, CDR2 FQNEAQ (reference sequence). CDR3 nucleotides: TGTGCCGCCTGGAGGGGTGAGATCACTGAAGCTTTCTTT. This sequence encodes CAAWRGEITEAFF.